The 20 T cell receptor beta chains below all came from one sample that was sequenced in a study of blood T cell repertoires in COVID-19 (dated by TCRdb to the early 2020s). Library generation was performed with the immunoSEQ multiplex PCR assay. TCRdb carries this immuneACCESS record with in-frame sequences only. Its versions omit some clonotypes, under half of them owing to an unresolved V gene in the studies checked, with the rest unexplained. The sample yields 450,000 to 500,000 clones; about 85% were counted once. Of the sample, approximately 8% is held by the ten largest clones. The sequenced material came from PBMCs or T cells enriched from blood (not recorded which). Receptors originate from a woman between 55 and 75 years old who had recovered from COVID-19.

This chain joins TRBV24-1 and TRBJ1-1; TRBD1 matches 7 bases. This CDR3 has 15 residues. CDR1 is KGHDR, CDR2 SFDVKD, per germline. J was trimmed by 7 bases and V by 4 bases; bases with no gene match: 11. CDR3 nucleotides: TGTGCCACCAGTGACCCCGAGAGGGGGCGGGGTGAAGCTTTCTTT. Protein sequence: CATSDPERGRGEAFF.

CDR3: CASSQVFSYEQYF. CDR3 nucleotides: TGTGCCAGCAGCCAAGTATTCTCCTACGAGCAGTACTTC. This chain uses TRBV3-1 (or the pseudogene TRBV3-2) with TRBJ2-7, with D unresolved. There are 13 residues in the CDR3. Germline CDR1 and CDR2: LGHDT and YNNKEL (reference sequence). V was shortened by 1 base and J by 0 bases, with 4 bases between the two germline ends.

The chain combines TRBV9 with TRBJ1-2; TRBD1 is a possible D gene (5 bases). This CDR3 comprises 14 residues. CDR1 and CDR2 from the germline V gene are SGDLS and YYNGEE. Trimming shortened V by 0 bases and J by 3 bases, and 9 bases separated the two germline ends. The chain's CDR3 is CASSVGLGDYGYTF. DNA for the CDR3: TGTGCCAGCAGCGTAGGACTAGGGGACTATGGCTACACCTTC.

The chain links TRBV6-5 to TRBJ1-1; D is unclear. The CDR3 contains 15 residues. Trimming removed 1 base at V and 5 bases at J, with 14 bases between. The germline V gene has CDR1 MNHEY and CDR2 SVGAGI. CDR3 bases: TGTGCCAGCAGTTACTGGCTGGGCAGTGGAACTGAAGCTTTCTTT. Encoded protein: CASSYWLGSGTEAFF.

The rearrangement uses TRBV5-1 and TRBJ1-6; D unclear. The germline V gene encodes CDR1 SGHRS and CDR2 YFSETQ. V was cut by 2 bases and J by 9 bases, with 6 bases left in between. The CDR3 runs to 12 residues. CDR3: CASSFSGSPLHF. The DNA for the CDR3 is TGCGCCAGCAGCTTTTCGGGTTCACCCCTCCACTTT.

V usage is TRBV3-1 (or the pseudogene TRBV3-2) and J usage is TRBJ1-6, with 7 nucleotides matching TRBD1. Germline V lookup: CDR1 LGHDT, CDR2 YNNKEL (reference sequence). The CDR3 totals 15 residues. J was trimmed by 9 bases and V by 3 bases; bases with no gene match: 8. CDR3 DNA sequence: TGTGCCAGCAGCCAGGCCGACAGGGACGGTTCACCCCTCCACTTT. Its protein is CASSQADRDGSPLHF.

The chain couples TRBV3-1 (or the pseudogene TRBV3-2) to TRBJ1-6, with TRBD1 as a possible D gene (6 bases). Trimming cost V 4 bases and J 7 bases, with 8 bases left between them. CDR1 is LGHDT and CDR2 is YNNKEL in the germline V gene (reference sequence). The length of the CDR3 is 13 residues. The CDR3 region is CASSLGQNSPLHF. In DNA, the CDR3 is TGTGCCAGCAGCCTTGGACAGAATTCACCCCTCCACTTT.

The rearrangement links TRBV27 to TRBJ1-1, with 8 bases that match TRBD1. The CDR3 is 15 residues long. Per germline, CDR1 MNHEY and CDR2 SMNVEV (reference sequence). Trimming removed 6 bases from V and 5 bases from J; junction bases left unmatched: 11. CDR3 DNA: TGTGCCAGCAGCCCCTCACAGGGGGGATGGACTGAAGCTTTCTTT. Translation gives CASSPSQGGWTEAFF.

The rearrangement links TRBV9 to TRBJ1-1; D might be TRBD1 (5 bases). The CDR3 has 15 residues. CDR1 is SGDLS and CDR2 is YYNGEE in the germline V gene. The V gene lost 0 bases and the J gene lost 0 bases, with 9 bases spanning the gap. The CDR3 DNA sequence: TGTGCCAGCAGCGTAGATCCAGGGTTGAACACTGAAGCTTTCTTT. Its translation: CASSVDPGLNTEAFF.

The table lists this clone with a count of one. The chain carries TRBV25-1 and TRBJ2-3; D gene uncertain. The V gene lost 1 base and the J gene lost 0 bases, with 5 bases spanning the gap. CDR1 is MGHDK and CDR2 is SYGVNS in the germline V gene. This CDR3 is 14 amino acids long. CDR3 nucleotide sequence: TGTGCCAGCAGTGAATCAACTAGCACAGATACGCAGTATTTT. Translated: CASSESTSTDTQYF.

This clone has only one observation. The chain combines TRBV7-9 with TRBJ1-2, with D possibly being TRBD1 (5 bases). The germline V gene has CDR1 SEHNR and CDR2 FQNEAQ (reference sequence). The CDR3 contains 14 residues. V lost 0 bases, J lost 3 bases, and 8 bases lay in between. The CDR3 is CASSLALGDYGYTF. The CDR3 nucleotides are TGTGCCAGCAGCTTAGCGCTAGGGGACTATGGCTACACCTTC. Looking up the rest from reference TRBV7-9 and TRBJ1-2 gives the full variable domain: DTGVSQNPRHKITKRGQNVTFRCDPISEHNRLYWYRQTLGQGPEFLTYFQNEAQLEKSRLLSDRFSAERPKGSFSTLEIQRTEQGDSAMYLCASSLALGDYGYTFGSGTRLTVV.

The rearrangement uses TRBV5-1 and TRBJ1-3; no clear D gene. The germline V and J ends were trimmed by 4 bases and 1 base, with 12 bases remaining between them. Germline V CDR1 and CDR2: SGHRS, YFSETQ. This CDR3 has 15 amino acids. CDR3 nucleotide sequence: TGCGCCAGCAGCCCCGGGGTGGTATCTGGAAACACCATATATTTT. As protein: CASSPGVVSGNTIYF.

The chain recombines TRBV11-2 with TRBJ2-1; tentatively, D is TRBD2 (5 bases). CDR1 and CDR2 (germline): SGHAT, FQNNGV. V was shortened by 5 bases and J by 6 bases, with 14 bases between the two germline ends. The CDR3 is 14 amino acids. CDR3 nucleotides: TGTGCCAGCAGCCGCCTGCGGGCCCTCAATGAGCAGTTCTTC. Translation gives CASSRLRALNEQFF.

The chain links TRBV5-8 to TRBJ2-5; D gene unclear. Germline loops: CDR1 SGHTS, CDR2 YDEGEE. The germline V and J ends were trimmed by 3 bases and 2 bases, with 5 bases remaining between them. The CDR3 has 12 amino acids. CDR3: CASSYSQETQYF. Here the CDR3 DNA reads TGTGCCAGCAGCTACTCACAAGAGACCCAGTACTTC.

J is TRBJ2-3 and V is TRBV28; TRBD1 matches at 7 bases. This CDR3 has 16 residues. With V trimmed by 2 bases and J by 2 bases, 7 bases remained unmatched. Germline V gives CDR1 MDHEN, CDR2 SYDVKM. The CDR3 region is CASSLGDSFYTDTQYF. The CDR3 nucleotides are TGTGCCAGCAGTTTAGGGGACAGCTTCTACACAGATACGCAGTATTTT.

DNA of the CDR3: TGCGCCAGCAGATCCGAGACAGGAGCCCTCCACTTT. Its protein is CASRSETGALHF. This chain connects TRBV5-1 to TRBJ1-6; tentative D call: TRBD1 (6 bases). The CDR3 consists of 12 residues. Germline-derived CDR1 and CDR2 are SGHRS and YFSETQ. V lost 5 bases, J lost 14 bases, and 14 bases lay in between.

This chain connects TRBV7-9 to TRBJ1-6; D possibly corresponds to TRBD1 (6 bases). Per the germline V gene, CDR1 is SEHNR and CDR2 is FQNEAQ (reference sequence). V lost 10 bases, J lost 3 bases, and 13 bases lay in between. The CDR3 length is 14 residues. CDR3 amino acids: CAIEGTIYNSPLHF. The CDR3 DNA sequence: TGTGCCATCGAAGGGACAATCTATAATTCACCCCTCCACTTT.

The V and J genes are TRBV10-3 and TRBJ2-2, with 11 positions matching TRBD2. With 6 bases clipped from V and 4 bases from J, the junction kept 19 bases outside the gene matches. Per the germline V gene, CDR1 is ENHRY and CDR2 is SYGVKD. The CDR3 runs to 20 residues. CDR3 sequence reads: CAISKIPIAGGPSGTGELFF. CDR3 nucleotide sequence: TGTGCCATCAGCAAAATTCCCATAGCGGGGGGGCCATCGGGCACCGGGGAGCTGTTTTTT.

This chain uses TRBV10-1 with TRBJ2-6; tentatively, D is TRBD2 (6 bases). The germline CDR1 and CDR2 sequences are WNHNN and SYGVQD (reference sequence). Trimming removed 6 bases at V and 2 bases at J, with 11 bases between. The CDR3 totals 15 residues. The CDR3 here is CASSPGAAGANVLTF. Here the CDR3 DNA reads TGCGCCAGCAGCCCGGGAGCGGCTGGGGCCAACGTCCTGACTTTC.

The chain carries TRBV7-2 and TRBJ2-2, with TRBD2 matching 15 bases. The germline V gene encodes CDR1 SGHTA and CDR2 FQGNSA. J was trimmed by 4 bases and V by 5 bases; bases with no gene match: 5. This CDR3 region has 17 residues. For the CDR3, the DNA is TGTGCCAGCAGCCGGACTAGCGGGAGGGCTGTCACCGGGGAGCTGTTTTTT. Its protein is CASSRTSGRAVTGELFF.